This T cell receptor beta chain was identified during a study of blood T cell repertoires in COVID-19. In the original workflow: By means of reference gene primer amplification, nucleated cell counts were estimated. Data came from immunoSEQ multiplex PCR; TCRdb stores just in-frame clones and leaves some out. V, J and clone size derive from that table, while D and trimming were established from the DNA sequence. The sample carries about 220,000 clones, roughly 80% recorded once. The germline CDR1 and CDR2 sequences are SGHRS and YFSETQ. Trimming took 0 bases from V and 6 from J, leaving 10 bases between them. This CDR3 contains 15 residues. The table lists this clone with a few counts.

The clonotype originates from a woman aged 55-70 years with acute or convalescent COVID-19. The sample was peripheral blood. The chain carries TRBV5-1 and TRBJ1-6; D may be TRBD1 (6 bases). CDR3 residues: CASSLAGGPNSPLHF. The CDR3 DNA reads TGCGCCAGCAGCTTGGCTGGGGGCCCTAATTCACCCCTCCACTTT.